This T cell receptor beta chain was found in a study of long-term antiretroviral therapy in people with HIV. Germline CDR1 SQVTM, CDR2 ANQGSEA. The CDR3 is 14 amino acids. V was shortened by 7 bases and J by 2 bases, with 15 bases between the two germline ends. The assay used was immunoSEQ (version v3.0), run at survey level. Assay: immunoSEQ multiplex PCR; the TCRdb copy retains only in-frame clones and omits some. The sample yields about 16,000 clones, around nine tenths seen once. The sequencing used unsorted PBMCs, collected 6.9 years after starting antiretroviral therapy. The rearrangement joins TRBV29-1 to TRBJ2-1, with a weak D call TRBD2 (6 bases). This TCR was sampled from a man aged 45 to 65 with HIV. This CDR3 reads CSGRERVAYNEQFF. CDR3 bases: TGCAGCGGCCGGGAGCGGGTAGCCTACAATGAGCAGTTCTTC.